This T cell receptor beta chain was captured by sequencing in a study of CD8+ T cells in alopecia areata. Sequencing relied on a cDNA template that was reverse transcribed from extracted RNA. TCRdb's copy holds only in-frame clones and misses some; the assay was immunoSEQ multiplex PCR. The table lists roughly 150,000 clones, around 86% of them singletons. Notes on the study in general: Mouse data revealed clearer TCR sharing than patient data did, a gap possibly tied to HLA.

Regarding this clone: Its antigen remains unknown.

The input for sequencing was CD8+ T cells sorted from blood, taken at week 0. The receptor's source is a human donor with alopecia areata.

The chain's CDR3 is CASSRPVLGGAVTQYF. Written as DNA, the CDR3 is TGTGCCAGCAGCCGTCCCGTGTTGGGGGGCGCTGTGACCCAGTACTTC. V usage is TRBV7-9 and J usage is TRBJ2-5; D may be TRBD1 or TRBD2 (6 bases each). V lost 5 bases and J 7 bases, leaving 23 bases between the germline ends. The CDR3 consists of 16 residues. Germline assignment: CDR1 SEHNR and CDR2 FQNEAQ (reference sequence).